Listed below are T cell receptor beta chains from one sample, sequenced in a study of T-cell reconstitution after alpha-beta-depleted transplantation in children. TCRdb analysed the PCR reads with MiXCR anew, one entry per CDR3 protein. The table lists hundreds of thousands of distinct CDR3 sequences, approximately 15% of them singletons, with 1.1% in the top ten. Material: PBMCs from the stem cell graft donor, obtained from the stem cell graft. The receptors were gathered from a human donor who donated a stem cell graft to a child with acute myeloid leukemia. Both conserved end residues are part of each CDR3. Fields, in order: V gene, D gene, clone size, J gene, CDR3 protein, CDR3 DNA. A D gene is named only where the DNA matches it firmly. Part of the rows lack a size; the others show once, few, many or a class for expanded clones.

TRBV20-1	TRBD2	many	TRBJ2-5	CSALGAGDQETQYF	TGCAGTGCCTTAGGAGCGGGGGACCAAGAGACCCAGTACTTC
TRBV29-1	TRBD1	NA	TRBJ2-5	CSVQTGTPETQYF	TGCAGCGTACAGACAGGGACCCCAGAGACCCAGTACTTC
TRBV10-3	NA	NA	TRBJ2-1	CAIGRGSSYNEQFF	TGTGCCATCGGCAGGGGCAGTTCCTACAATGAGCAGTTCTTC
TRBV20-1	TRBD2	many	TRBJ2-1	CSARDSGGRYEQFF	TGCAGTGCTAGAGATAGCGGGGGTCGGTATGAGCAGTTCTTC
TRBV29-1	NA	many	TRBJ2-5	CSVRSNQETQYF	TGCAGCGTTCGTTCGAATCAAGAGACCCAGTACTTC
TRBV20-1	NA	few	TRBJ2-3	CSARDRQGAGRTDTQYF	TGCAGTGCTAGAGATAGGCAGGGTGCGGGGCGCACAGATACGCAGTATTTT
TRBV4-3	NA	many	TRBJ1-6	CASSQDQKRVPLHF	TGCGCCAGCAGCCAAGATCAGAAAAGAGTACCCCTCCACTTT
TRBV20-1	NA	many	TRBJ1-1	CSARGPEYENTEAFF	TGCAGTGCTAGAGGTCCCGAATATGAGAACACTGAAGCTTTCTTT
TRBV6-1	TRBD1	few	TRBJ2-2	CASRIIDRVDGGELFF	TGTGCCAGCAGAATCATCGACAGGGTAGATGGCGGGGAGCTGTTTTTT
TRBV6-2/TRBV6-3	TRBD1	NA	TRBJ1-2	CASRGQGSYGYTF	TGTGCCAGCAGGGGACAGGGATCTTATGGCTACACCTTC
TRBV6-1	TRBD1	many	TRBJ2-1	CASSGDRGLYNEQFF	TGTGCCAGCAGTGGGGACAGGGGGCTATACAATGAGCAGTTCTTC
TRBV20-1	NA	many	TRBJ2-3	CSARGRGITDTQYF	TGCAGTGCCCGGGGACGGGGGATCACAGATACGCAGTATTTT
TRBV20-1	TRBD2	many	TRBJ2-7	CSASRLAGNYEQYF	TGCAGTGCTAGTCGACTAGCGGGGAACTACGAGCAGTACTTC
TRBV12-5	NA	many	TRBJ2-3	CASGLVIVLRADTQYF	TGTGCTAGTGGTTTGGTTATTGTCCTCAGGGCGGATACGCAGTATTTT
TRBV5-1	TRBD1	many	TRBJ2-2	CASSLDGQGRNKNTGELFF	TGCGCCAGCAGCTTGGACGGACAGGGGAGAAACAAGAACACCGGGGAGCTGTTTTTT
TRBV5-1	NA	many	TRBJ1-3	CASSLERQSGNTIYF	TGCGCCAGCAGCTTGGAGAGGCAGTCTGGAAACACCATATATTTT
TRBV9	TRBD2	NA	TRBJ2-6	CASSAPAGAGANVLTF	TGTGCCAGCAGCGCCCCGGCGGGAGCTGGGGCCAACGTCCTGACTTTC
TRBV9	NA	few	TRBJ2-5	CASSDPRGEGAETQYF	TGTGCCAGCAGCGACCCCAGGGGTGAAGGGGCAGAGACCCAGTACTTC
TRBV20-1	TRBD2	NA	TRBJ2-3	CSARDGLAGGADTQYF	TGCAGTGCTAGAGATGGGCTAGCGGGGGGGGCAGATACGCAGTATTTT
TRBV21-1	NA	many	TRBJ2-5	CASSIGEETQYF	TGTGCCAGCAGCATAGGGGAAGAGACCCAGTACTTC
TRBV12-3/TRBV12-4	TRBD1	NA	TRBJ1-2	CASSRLLTGQGARGEEGYTF	TGTGCCAGCAGCCGCCTCCTAACGGGACAGGGGGCCCGCGGGGAAGAAGGCTACACCTTC
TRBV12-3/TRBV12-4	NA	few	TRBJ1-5	CASRPDSQPQHF	TGTGCCAGCAGACCAGACAGTCAGCCCCAGCATTTT
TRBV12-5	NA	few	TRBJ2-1	CASGWEGGEQFF	TGTGCTAGTGGCTGGGAGGGGGGTGAGCAGTTCTTC
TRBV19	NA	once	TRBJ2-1	CASRIFGQLYNEQFF	TGTGCCAGTAGGATATTCGGTCAACTGTACAATGAGCAGTTCTTC
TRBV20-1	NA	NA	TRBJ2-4	CSAGGVRSGKNIQYF	TGCAGTGCTGGAGGAGTACGATCGGGCAAAAACATTCAGTACTTC
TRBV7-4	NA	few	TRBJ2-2	CASSSNGPTTGELFF	TGTGCCAGCAGCTCCAATGGGCCTACAACCGGGGAGCTGTTTTTT
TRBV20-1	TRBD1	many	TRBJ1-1	CSASHARQGNTEAFF	TGCAGTGCTAGCCATGCTCGACAGGGGAACACTGAAGCTTTCTTT
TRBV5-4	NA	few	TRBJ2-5	CASSSSGSLRETQYF	TGTGCCAGCAGCTCATCGGGAAGTCTGAGGGAGACCCAGTACTTC
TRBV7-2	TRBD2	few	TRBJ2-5	CASSLIGGAYQETQYF	TGTGCCAGCAGCTTAATCGGGGGGGCGTACCAAGAGACCCAGTACTTC
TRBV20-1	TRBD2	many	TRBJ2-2	CSAPSGGADGELFF	TGCAGTGCTCCTAGCGGGGGGGCGGACGGGGAGCTGTTTTTT
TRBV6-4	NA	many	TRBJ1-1	CASSKDTGEAFF	TGTGCCAGCAGTAAGGACACCGGTGAAGCTTTCTTT
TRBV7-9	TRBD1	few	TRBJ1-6	CASSTSGGTGGSPLHF	TGTGCCAGCAGCACCAGTGGGGGGACAGGGGGCTCACCCCTCCACTTT
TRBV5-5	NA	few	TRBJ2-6	CASSLTTGTGANVLTF	TGTGCCAGCAGCTTGACCACAGGGACTGGGGCCAACGTCCTGACTTTC
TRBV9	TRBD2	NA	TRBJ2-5	CASSVGAGSNQETQYF	TGTGCCAGCAGCGTTGGAGCGGGGAGTAACCAAGAGACCCAGTACTTC
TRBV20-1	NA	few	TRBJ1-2	CSARYYGYTF	TGCAGTGCCAGGTACTATGGCTACACCTTC
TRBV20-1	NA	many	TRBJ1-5	CSAVFQPQHF	TGCAGTGCCGTATTTCAGCCCCAGCATTTT
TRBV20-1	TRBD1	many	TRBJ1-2	CSARGTDRRYTF	TGCAGTGCTAGGGGGACAGATAGACGCTACACCTTC
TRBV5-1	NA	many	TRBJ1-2	CASSLQRGGVQEYGYTF	TGCGCCAGCAGCTTACAACGGGGGGGTGTACAGGAATACGGCTACACCTTC
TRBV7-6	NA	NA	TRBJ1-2	CASSPPRSRQGGYTF	TGTGCCAGCAGCCCTCCTCGTTCCCGCCAGGGTGGCTACACCTTC
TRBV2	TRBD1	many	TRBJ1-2	CASRRIRTGDYGYTF	TGTGCCAGCAGGAGAATTCGGACAGGGGACTATGGCTACACCTTC
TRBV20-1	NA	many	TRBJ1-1	CSARDLQGRSVLGFF	TGCAGTGCTAGAGATTTGCAGGGAAGATCTGTATTAGGTTTCTTT
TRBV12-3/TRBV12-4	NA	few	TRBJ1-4	CASTRGVGGRGEKLFF	TGTGCCAGCACCCGAGGGGTAGGGGGGCGTGGGGAAAAACTGTTTTTT
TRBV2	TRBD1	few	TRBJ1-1	CASSESGQPEAFF	TGTGCCAGCAGTGAATCGGGACAGCCTGAAGCTTTCTTT
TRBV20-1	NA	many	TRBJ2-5	CSARPPQGKQETQYF	TGCAGTGCTAGACCTCCACAGGGTAAACAAGAGACCCAGTACTTC
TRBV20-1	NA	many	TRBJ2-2	CSALHTKSNTGELFF	TGCAGTGCATTACACACCAAGTCGAACACCGGGGAGCTGTTTTTT
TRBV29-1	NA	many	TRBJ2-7	CSVLANLEQYF	TGCAGCGTTCTAGCAAACCTCGAGCAGTACTTC
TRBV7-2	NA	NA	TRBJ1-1	CASSSLRANTEAFF	TGTGCCAGCAGCTCGCTAAGGGCTAACACTGAAGCTTTCTTT
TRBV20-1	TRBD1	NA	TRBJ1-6	CSASRTGVNSPLHF	TGCAGTGCTAGCCGGACAGGGGTAAATTCACCCCTCCACTTT